This passage covers 14 T cell receptor beta chains from one sample sequenced in a study of cytomegalovirus exposure and HLA in healthy donors. 13 Jbeta primers and 60 Vbeta primers were used for the PCR. Using immunoSEQ multiplex PCR, the repertoire was profiled, and TCRdb retains in-frame clones only, with some absent. This sample has 200,000 to 250,000 clones, with roughly 73% found just once. Sample: PBMCs. These receptors were obtained from a boy younger than 18 in good health and CMV-seronegative.

This clone was counted a few times. J is TRBJ1-4 and V is TRBV4-2; the D gene is possibly TRBD1 (6 bases). The germline V gene encodes CDR1 LGHNA and CDR2 YNFKEQ. This CDR3 spans 15 amino acids. Between the trimmed V and J ends, which lost 3 bases and 8 bases, there was a span of 16 bases. The CDR3 protein is CASSQGSRGEEKLFF. CDR3 nucleotides: TGTGCCAGCAGCCAGGGTTCCAGGGGAGAAGAAAAACTGTTTTTT.

This sequence joins TRBV5-1 and TRBJ1-1; D is undetermined. CDR1 is SGHRS, CDR2 YFSETQ, per germline. Trimming removed 2 bases at V and 4 bases at J, with 9 bases between. The CDR3 sequence is 13 residues long. The CDR3 nucleotides are TGCGCCAGCAGCTTTACGGAGCCCACTGAAGCTTTCTTT. It specifies CASSFTEPTEAFF.

The V and J genes are TRBV30 and TRBJ2-7, with TRBD2 identical over 10 bases. This CDR3 is 17 amino acids long. V dropped 4 bases and J dropped 0; count of bases not matched to a gene: 12. Germline CDR1 reads GTSNPN; CDR2 reads SVGIG (reference sequence). The CDR3 loop is CAWIERGGPGGSYEQYF. The CDR3 nucleotides are TGTGCCTGGATTGAGCGGGGGGGCCCGGGTGGCTCCTACGAGCAGTACTTC.

The gene calls are TRBV11-1 and TRBJ2-5; tentatively, D is TRBD1 (6 bases). Germline CDR1 reads SGHAT; CDR2 reads FQDESV (reference sequence). Between the trimmed V and J ends, which lost 5 bases and 5 bases, there was a span of 15 bases. The CDR3 runs 14 residues. Here the CDR3 DNA reads TGTGCCAGCAGCCCATACAGGGATGGGGAGACCCAGTACTTC. It specifies CASSPYRDGETQYF.

The rearrangement joins TRBV2 to TRBJ2-6; D gene uncertain. The CDR3 totals 14 residues. V was cut by 4 bases and J by 0 bases, with 4 bases left in between. Per the germline V gene, CDR1 is SNHLY and CDR2 is FYNNEI. The CDR3 here is CASSVASGANVLTF. For the CDR3, the DNA is TGTGCCAGCAGTGTGGCCTCTGGGGCCAACGTCCTGACTTTC.

This clone turned up a few times. The chain uses TRBV21-1 and TRBJ1-5. TRBV21-1 has pseudogene status. This CDR3 has 16 amino acids. The CDR3 reads CASSKGTVGGNQPQHF. For the CDR3, the DNA is TGTGCCAGCAGCAAAGGGACAGTCGGGGGGAATCAGCCCCAGCATTTT.

The CDR3 sequence is CASSWSGQGLSGELFF. The CDR3 DNA sequence: TGTGCCAGCAGTTGGAGCGGACAGGGATTATCCGGGGAGCTGTTTTTT. V and J are TRBV6-5 and TRBJ2-2; 8 nucleotides match TRBD1. CDR3 length: 16 amino acids. CDR1 and CDR2 from the germline V gene are MNHEY and SVGAGI. V was pared by 4 bases and J by 6 bases, with 10 bases of the junction left unmatched.

The rearrangement joins TRBV25-1 to TRBJ1-5, with TRBD1 identical over 8 bases. CDR1 MGHDK and CDR2 SYGVNS come from the germline V gene. This CDR3 spans 17 amino acids. V gave up 1 base and J gave up 6 bases; unmatched junction bases: 11. The CDR3 DNA is TGTGCCAGCAGTGAATTGAGGCTCGGGACAGGCTTTCAGCCCCAGCATTTT. Its translation: CASSELRLGTGFQPQHF. The variable domain in full, with the rest retrieved from reference TRBV25-1 and TRBJ1-5, is EADIYQTPRYLVIGTGKKITLECSQTMGHDKMYWYQQDPGMELHLIHYSYGVNSTEKGDLSSESTVSRIRTEHFPLTLESARPSHTSQYLCASSELRLGTGFQPQHFGDGTRLSIL.

The genes are TRBV6-5 and TRBJ2-7; a possible D gene is TRBD2 (6 bases). V lost 4 bases and J lost 5, with 18 bases in between. The length of the CDR3 is 15 residues. Germline lookup yields CDR1 MNHEY and CDR2 SVGAGI. DNA of the CDR3: TGTGCCAGCAGTTGGCGGTGGAGGGGCGAGGACGAGCAGTACTTC. Translating gives CASSWRWRGEDEQYF.

This clone was found once. The V and J genes are TRBV30 and TRBJ2-7; 7 bases map to TRBD1. The CDR3 extends over 12 amino acids. Germline V gene data show CDR1 as GTSNPN and CDR2 as SVGIG (reference sequence). The ends lost 4 bases at V and 6 bases at J; junction bases unmatched: 6. The CDR3 DNA reads as TGTGCCTGGACCGACAGGGTAATCGAGCAGTACTTC. Protein sequence: CAWTDRVIEQYF.

J is TRBJ1-2 and V is TRBV11-3; maybe TRBD1 (6 bases). CDR1 and CDR2 (germline): SGHNT, YENEEA. V shed 3 bases and J shed 6 bases, with 8 bases lying between them. CDR3 length: 12 residues. CDR3 residues: CASSLTGDGYTF. CDR3 DNA: TGTGCCAGCAGCTTGACAGGTGATGGCTACACCTTC.

The DNA for the CDR3 is TGTGCCAGCAGTGAAACCAGGGGGCAGAAGATAACCTTC. Its translation is CASSETRGQKITF. The chain employs TRBV6-1 and TRBJ1-2, with 8 bases that match TRBD1. Germline lookup yields CDR1 MNHNS and CDR2 SASEGT. The CDR3 runs 13 residues. V shed 2 bases and J 14 bases; nucleotides not matched to a gene: 10.

The V call is TRBV19, the J call TRBJ1-1; D is ambiguous. Germline assignment: CDR1 LNHDA and CDR2 SQIVND (reference sequence). Trimming stripped 3 bases from V and 5 bases from J, with 10 bases between. This CDR3 is built from 13 residues. The chain's CDR3 is CASSMFGRTEAFF. For the CDR3, the DNA is TGTGCCAGTAGTATGTTCGGGAGGACTGAAGCTTTCTTT.

This clone occurred once. CDR3 DNA: TGCGCCAGCAGCTTGCAGCGGGCCACAGATACGCAGTATTTT. It translates to CASSLQRATDTQYF. V is TRBV5-1 and J is TRBJ2-3; weak D call: TRBD2 (6 bases). Germline V gene sequence: CDR1 SGHRS, CDR2 YFSETQ. CDR3 length equals 14 residues. With 1 base removed from V and 2 bases from J, the gap between germline ends came to 8 bases.